A selection of T cell receptor beta chains follows, all from one sample in a study of T cell repertoires in urothelial bladder cancer. Profiled with immunoSEQ multiplex PCR; TCRdb holds only in-frame clones, not every one. This sample has some 14,000 clones, with less than 75% found just once. The material sequenced was tumor-infiltrating cells from bladder cancer. The source of these receptors is a human donor with urothelial carcinoma. Each CDR3 is given with its conserved first and last residue. D genes are given only for firm matches. The size field is filled for only some rows; it gives once, few, many or a size class.

D gene: TRBD1; V gene: TRBV30; clone size: -; J gene: TRBJ1-2; CDR3 DNA: TGTGCCTGGAGTGTGAGGGGGCTAGGCTACACCTTC; CDR3 protein: CAWSVRGLGYTF
D gene: -; V gene: TRBV5-5; clone size: -; J gene: TRBJ1-1; CDR3 DNA: TGTGCCAGCAGCTCCGGGACATCCCTAATGGGCACTGAAGCTTTCTTT; CDR3 protein: CASSSGTSLMGTEAFF
D gene: TRBD1; V gene: TRBV10-3; clone size: -; J gene: TRBJ2-3; CDR3 DNA: TGTGCCATCAGTGGTATGGGACAGAGCACAGATACGCAGTATTTT; CDR3 protein: CAISGMGQSTDTQYF
D gene: TRBD1; V gene: TRBV5-6; clone size: once; J gene: TRBJ1-1; CDR3 DNA: TGTGCCAGCAGCTTTGGGACAGGGGATAAGGACACTGAAGCTTTCTTT; CDR3 protein: CASSFGTGDKDTEAFF
D gene: -; V gene: TRBV30; clone size: -; J gene: TRBJ1-5; CDR3 DNA: TGTGCCTGGAGTTCCCAGAACCTAAAAATTCAGCCCCAGCATTTT; CDR3 protein: CAWSSQNLKIQPQHF
D gene: -; V gene: TRBV5-6; clone size: -; J gene: TRBJ1-1; CDR3 DNA: TGTGCCAGCAGCTTGGTCGGGGAGGGGCGAGCTTTCTTT; CDR3 protein: CASSLVGEGRAFF
D gene: -; V gene: TRBV5-1; clone size: -; J gene: TRBJ1-3; CDR3 DNA: TGCGCCAGCAGCTCGGGCTGGGGCAGCTCTGGAAACACCATATATTTT; CDR3 protein: CASSSGWGSSGNTIYF
D gene: TRBD1; V gene: TRBV9; clone size: -; J gene: TRBJ2-4; CDR3 DNA: TGTGCCAGCAGCGTAGGGATGGGGACAGGGGGTGCCAAAAACATTCAGTACTTC; CDR3 protein: CASSVGMGTGGAKNIQYF
D gene: -; V gene: TRBV7-2; clone size: -; J gene: TRBJ1-4; CDR3 DNA: TGTGCCAGCAGCTTAGAGGGGGGAGAAAAACTGTTTTTT; CDR3 protein: CASSLEGGEKLFF
D gene: TRBD2; V gene: TRBV7-9; clone size: -; J gene: TRBJ2-5; CDR3 DNA: TGTGCCAGCAGCAGGACTAGCAAAGGAGAGACCCAGTACTTC; CDR3 protein: CASSRTSKGETQYF
D gene: TRBD2; V gene: TRBV4-2; clone size: -; J gene: TRBJ2-5; CDR3 DNA: TGTGCCAGCAGCTCCCGACTAGCGGGGGGGCCGGCGGCAGAGACCCAGTACTTC; CDR3 protein: CASSSRLAGGPAAETQYF